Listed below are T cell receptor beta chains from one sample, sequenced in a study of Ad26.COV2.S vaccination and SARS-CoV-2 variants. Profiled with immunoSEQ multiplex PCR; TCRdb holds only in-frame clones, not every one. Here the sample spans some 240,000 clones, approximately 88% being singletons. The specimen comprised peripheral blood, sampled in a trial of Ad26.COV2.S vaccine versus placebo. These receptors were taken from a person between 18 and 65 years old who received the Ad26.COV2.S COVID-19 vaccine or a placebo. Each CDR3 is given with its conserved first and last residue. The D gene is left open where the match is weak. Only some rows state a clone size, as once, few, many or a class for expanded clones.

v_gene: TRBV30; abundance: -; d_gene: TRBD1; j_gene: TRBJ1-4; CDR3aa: CAWSVLLQGDNEKLFF; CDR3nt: TGTGCCTGGAGTGTACTCTTACAGGGGGATAATGAAAAACTGTTTTTT
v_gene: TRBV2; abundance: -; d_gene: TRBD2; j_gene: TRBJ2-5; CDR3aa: CASSRGTSGGGETQYF; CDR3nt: TGTGCCAGCAGCCGCGGGACTAGCGGGGGAGGGGAGACCCAGTACTTC
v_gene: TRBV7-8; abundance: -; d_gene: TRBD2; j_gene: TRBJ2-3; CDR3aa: CASSLDGAGADTQYF; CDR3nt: TGTGCCAGCAGCTTAGATGGAGCGGGAGCCGATACGCAGTATTTT
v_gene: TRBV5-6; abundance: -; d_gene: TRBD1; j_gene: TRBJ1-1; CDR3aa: CASSRRGRTEAFF; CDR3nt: TGTGCCAGCAGCCGGAGGGGGCGGACTGAAGCTTTCTTT
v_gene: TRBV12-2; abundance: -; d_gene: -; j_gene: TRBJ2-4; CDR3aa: CASRMDRAKNIQYF; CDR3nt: TGTGCAAGTCGTATGGACAGGGCCAAAAACATTCAGTACTTC
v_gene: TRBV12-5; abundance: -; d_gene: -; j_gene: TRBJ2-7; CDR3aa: CASGKTDSYEQYF; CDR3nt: TGTGCTAGTGGCAAGACAGATTCCTACGAGCAGTACTTC
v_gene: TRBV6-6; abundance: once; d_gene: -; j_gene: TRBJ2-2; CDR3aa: CASGQRVTGELFF; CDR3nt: TGTGCCAGCGGTCAGAGGGTTACCGGGGAGCTGTTTTTT
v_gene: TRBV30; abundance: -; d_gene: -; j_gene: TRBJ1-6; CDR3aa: CAWNDQGRRSSYNSPLHF; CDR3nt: TGTGCCTGGAACGATCAGGGTCGGAGAAGCTCCTATAATTCACCCCTCCACTTT
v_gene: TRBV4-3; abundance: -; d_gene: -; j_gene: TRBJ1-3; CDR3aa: CASSQEGTSPGNTIYF; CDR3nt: TGCGCCAGCAGCCAAGAAGGGACATCGCCTGGAAACACCATATATTTT
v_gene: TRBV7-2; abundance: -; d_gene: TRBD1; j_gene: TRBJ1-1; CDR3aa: CASSLQGAPIDTEAFF; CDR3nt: TGTGCCAGCAGCTTACAGGGGGCCCCTATCGACACTGAAGCTTTCTTT
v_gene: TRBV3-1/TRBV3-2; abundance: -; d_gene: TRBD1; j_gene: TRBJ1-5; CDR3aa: CASSQSGTGRGFNQPQHF; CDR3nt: TGTGCCAGCAGCCAATCTGGGACAGGGAGAGGCTTTAATCAGCCCCAGCATTTT
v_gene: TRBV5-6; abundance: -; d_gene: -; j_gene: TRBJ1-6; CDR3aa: CASSSADSPLHF; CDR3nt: TGTGCCAGCAGCTCCGCAGATTCACCCCTCCACTTT
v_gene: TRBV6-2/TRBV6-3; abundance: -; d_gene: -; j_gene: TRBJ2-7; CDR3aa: CASSYKWEQYF; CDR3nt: TGTGCCAGCAGTTATAAATGGGAGCAGTACTTC
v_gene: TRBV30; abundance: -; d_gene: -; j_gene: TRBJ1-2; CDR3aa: CAWKPGLQGYGYTF; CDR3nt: TGTGCCTGGAAACCGGGACTCCAAGGGTATGGCTACACCTTC
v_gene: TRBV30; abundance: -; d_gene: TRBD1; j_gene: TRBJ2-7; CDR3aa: CAWGQGFYEQYF; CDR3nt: TGTGCCTGGGGACAGGGTTTCTACGAGCAGTACTTC
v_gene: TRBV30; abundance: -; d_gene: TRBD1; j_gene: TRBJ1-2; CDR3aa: CAWQTGGAQGYGYTF; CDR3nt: TGTGCCTGGCAAACAGGGGGAGCTCAGGGATATGGCTACACCTTC
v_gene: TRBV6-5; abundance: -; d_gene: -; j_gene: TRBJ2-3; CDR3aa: CASRYDGGRTDTQYF; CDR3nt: TGTGCCAGCAGATACGACGGGGGGCGCACAGATACGCAGTATTTT
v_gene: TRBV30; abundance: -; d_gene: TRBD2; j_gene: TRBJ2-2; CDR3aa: CAWSRSSGNTGELFF; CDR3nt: TGTGCCTGGAGTAGATCTAGCGGGAACACCGGGGAGCTGTTTTTT
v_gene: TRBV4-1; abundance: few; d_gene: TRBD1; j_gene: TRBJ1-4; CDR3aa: CASSQAGGMVNEKLFF; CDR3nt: TGCGCCAGCAGCCAAGCAGGGGGTATGGTTAATGAAAAACTGTTTTTT
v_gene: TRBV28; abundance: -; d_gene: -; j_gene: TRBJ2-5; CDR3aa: CASSDPGRETQYF; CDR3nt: TGTGCCAGCTCTGACCCGGGCCGGGAGACCCAGTACTTC
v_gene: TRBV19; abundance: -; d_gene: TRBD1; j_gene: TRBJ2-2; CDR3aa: CASSQDRVFTGELFF; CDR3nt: TGTGCCAGTAGTCAGGACAGGGTCTTCACCGGGGAGCTGTTTTTT
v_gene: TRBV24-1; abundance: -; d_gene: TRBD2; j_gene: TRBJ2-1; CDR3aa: CATGSGLAGAFGEQFF; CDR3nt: TGTGCCACCGGGAGTGGACTAGCGGGAGCCTTTGGTGAGCAGTTCTTC
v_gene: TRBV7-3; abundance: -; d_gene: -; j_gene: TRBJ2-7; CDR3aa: CASSLGRNYEQYF; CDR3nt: TGTGCCAGCAGCCTTGGACGCAACTACGAGCAGTACTTC
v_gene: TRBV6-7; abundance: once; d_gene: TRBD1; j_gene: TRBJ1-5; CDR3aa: CASSQRGTGGLSNQPQHF; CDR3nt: TGTGCCAGCAGTCAACGGGGGACAGGGGGGCTTAGCAATCAGCCCCAGCATTTT
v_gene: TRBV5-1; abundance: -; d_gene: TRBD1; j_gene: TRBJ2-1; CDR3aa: CASTAHEGAKNEQFF; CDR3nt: TGCGCCAGCACCGCACATGAGGGGGCGAAAAATGAGCAGTTCTTC
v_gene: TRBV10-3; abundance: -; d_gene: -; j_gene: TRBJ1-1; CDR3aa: CAISEWGNTEAFF; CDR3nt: TGTGCCATCAGTGAGTGGGGAAACACTGAAGCTTTCTTT
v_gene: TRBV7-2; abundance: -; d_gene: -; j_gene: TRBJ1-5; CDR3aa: CASSQMGGLNQPQHF; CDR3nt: TGTGCCAGCAGTCAAATGGGCGGGCTCAATCAGCCCCAGCATTTT
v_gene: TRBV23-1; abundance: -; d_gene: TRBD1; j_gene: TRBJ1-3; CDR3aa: CASANRTGGSGNTIYF; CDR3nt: TGCGCCAGCGCGAATAGGACAGGGGGCTCTGGAAACACCATATATTTT
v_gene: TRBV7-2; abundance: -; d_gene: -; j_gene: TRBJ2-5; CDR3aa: CASSWALQETQYF; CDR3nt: TGTGCCAGCAGCTGGGCCCTACAAGAGACCCAGTACTTC
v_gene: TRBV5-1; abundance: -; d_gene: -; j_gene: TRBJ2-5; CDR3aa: CASSLEGDHQETQYF; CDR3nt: TGCGCCAGCAGCTTGGAGGGGGACCATCAAGAGACCCAGTACTTC
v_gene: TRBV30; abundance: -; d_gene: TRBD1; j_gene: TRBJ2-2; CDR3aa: CARDGGRGPTGELFF; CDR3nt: TGTGCCCGTGACGGTGGTAGGGGGCCTACCGGGGAGCTGTTTTTT
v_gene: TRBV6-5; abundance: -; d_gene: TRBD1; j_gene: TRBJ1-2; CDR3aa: CASSYLTGNGYTF; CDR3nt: TGTGCCAGCAGTTACCTGACAGGGAATGGCTACACCTTC
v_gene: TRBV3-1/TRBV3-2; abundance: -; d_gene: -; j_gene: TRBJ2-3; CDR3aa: CASSRPTEKDTQYF; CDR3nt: TGTGCCAGCAGCCGGCCTACAGAAAAAGATACGCAGTATTTT
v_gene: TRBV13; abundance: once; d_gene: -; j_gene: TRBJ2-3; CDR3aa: CASSNQGRTGSDTQYF; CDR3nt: TGTGCCAGCAGCAACCAGGGCCGTACAGGGTCAGATACGCAGTATTTT
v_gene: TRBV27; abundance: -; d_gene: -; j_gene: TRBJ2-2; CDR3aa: CASSFRESGELFF; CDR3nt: TGTGCCAGCAGTTTTCGGGAATCCGGGGAGCTGTTTTTT
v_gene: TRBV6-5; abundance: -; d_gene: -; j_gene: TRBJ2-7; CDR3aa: CASSQTRDSGDEQYF; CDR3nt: TGTGCCAGCAGCCAAACCAGGGACTCGGGGGACGAGCAGTACTTC
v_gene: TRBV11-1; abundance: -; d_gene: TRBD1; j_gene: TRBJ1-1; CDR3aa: CASSLGTGSTEAFF; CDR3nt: TGTGCCAGCAGCCTCGGGACAGGGTCCACTGAAGCTTTCTTT
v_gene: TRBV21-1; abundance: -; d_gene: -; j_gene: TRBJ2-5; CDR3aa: CASGSRTSGGIETQYF; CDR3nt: TGTGCTAGCGGTTCCAGGACCAGTGGGGGAATTGAGACCCAGTACTTC
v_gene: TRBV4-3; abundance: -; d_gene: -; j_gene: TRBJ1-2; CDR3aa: CASSQGTALWTNGYTF; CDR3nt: TGCGCCAGCAGCCAAGGAACAGCCCTATGGACGAATGGCTACACCTTC
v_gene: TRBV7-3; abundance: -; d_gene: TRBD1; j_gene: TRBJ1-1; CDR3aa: CASSAQGAGVTEAFF; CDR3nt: TGTGCCAGCAGCGCCCAGGGGGCTGGGGTCACTGAAGCTTTCTTT
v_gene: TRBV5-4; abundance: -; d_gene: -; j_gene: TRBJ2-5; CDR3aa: CASSSQETQYF; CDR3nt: TGTGCCAGCAGCTCCCAAGAGACCCAGTACTTC
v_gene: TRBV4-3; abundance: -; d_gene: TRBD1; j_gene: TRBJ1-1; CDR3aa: CASSQDGDLGGVKGTEAFF; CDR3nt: TGCGCCAGCAGCCAAGATGGGGATTTAGGGGGCGTAAAGGGCACTGAAGCTTTCTTT
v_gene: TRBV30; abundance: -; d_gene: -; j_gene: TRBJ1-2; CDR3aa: CAWSRQTNYGYTF; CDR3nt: TGTGCCTGGAGCAGACAGACAAACTATGGCTACACCTTC
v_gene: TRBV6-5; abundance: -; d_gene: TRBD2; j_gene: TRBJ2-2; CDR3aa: CASSRGLAVTGELFF; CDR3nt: TGTGCCAGCAGCCGAGGACTAGCGGTCACCGGGGAGCTGTTTTTT
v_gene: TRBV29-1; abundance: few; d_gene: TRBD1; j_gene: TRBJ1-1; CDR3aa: CSVADRGRRTEAFF; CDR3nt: TGCAGCGTTGCCGACAGGGGGCGAAGGACTGAAGCTTTCTTT
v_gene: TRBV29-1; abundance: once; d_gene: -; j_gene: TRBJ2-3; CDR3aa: CSVAGAFTDTQYF; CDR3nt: TGCAGCGTTGCGGGAGCCTTCACAGATACGCAGTATTTT
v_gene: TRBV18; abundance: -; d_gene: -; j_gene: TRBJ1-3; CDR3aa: CASSPFSPAGSGNTIYF; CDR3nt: TGTGCCAGCTCCCCGTTCTCCCCAGCCGGGTCTGGAAACACCATATATTTT
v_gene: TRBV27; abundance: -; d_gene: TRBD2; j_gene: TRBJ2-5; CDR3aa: CASSFAGGGETQYF; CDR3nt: TGTGCCAGCAGTTTTGCGGGGGGCGGGGAGACCCAGTACTTC
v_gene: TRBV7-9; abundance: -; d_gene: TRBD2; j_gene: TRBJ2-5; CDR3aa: CASSSTSGGPQETQYF; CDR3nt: TGTGCCAGCAGCTCGACTAGCGGGGGGCCCCAAGAGACCCAGTACTTC